Listed below are T cell receptor beta chains from one sample, sequenced in a study of human T cells and chemical hapten exposure. TCRdb re-analysed the RACE reads in MiXCR, keeping a single row per CDR3 protein. The data contain 100,000 or so distinct CDR3 sequences, approximately 10% of them singletons. This material consisted of whole blood, taken in connection with sensitization to the hapten diphenylcyclopropenone (DPC). These receptors came from a man in his forties with alopecia areata. Some clones in this sample may be carry-over from other donors' samples. Each CDR3 is given with its conserved first and last residue.

TRBV28	TRBJ1-5	CASSAGGSNQPQHF
TRBV19	TRBJ2-1	CARATGDGEYNEQFF
TRBV14	TRBJ2-1	CASSHFLNEQFF
TRBV12-3/TRBV12-4	TRBJ1-1	CASSPEGGRGAFF
TRBV20-1	TRBJ1-2	CSARDPLLSRYGYTF
TRBV29-1	TRBJ1-3	CSVGTTGGPGNTIYF
TRBV9	TRBJ2-3	CASSVESLARSTDTQYF
TRBV7-2	TRBJ2-1	CASSPYRNEQFF
TRBV19	TRBJ2-2	CASRRSEMTGELFF
TRBV7-3	TRBJ1-1	CASSLTDRTEAFF
TRBV5-4	TRBJ2-1	CASRNRASGYNEQFF